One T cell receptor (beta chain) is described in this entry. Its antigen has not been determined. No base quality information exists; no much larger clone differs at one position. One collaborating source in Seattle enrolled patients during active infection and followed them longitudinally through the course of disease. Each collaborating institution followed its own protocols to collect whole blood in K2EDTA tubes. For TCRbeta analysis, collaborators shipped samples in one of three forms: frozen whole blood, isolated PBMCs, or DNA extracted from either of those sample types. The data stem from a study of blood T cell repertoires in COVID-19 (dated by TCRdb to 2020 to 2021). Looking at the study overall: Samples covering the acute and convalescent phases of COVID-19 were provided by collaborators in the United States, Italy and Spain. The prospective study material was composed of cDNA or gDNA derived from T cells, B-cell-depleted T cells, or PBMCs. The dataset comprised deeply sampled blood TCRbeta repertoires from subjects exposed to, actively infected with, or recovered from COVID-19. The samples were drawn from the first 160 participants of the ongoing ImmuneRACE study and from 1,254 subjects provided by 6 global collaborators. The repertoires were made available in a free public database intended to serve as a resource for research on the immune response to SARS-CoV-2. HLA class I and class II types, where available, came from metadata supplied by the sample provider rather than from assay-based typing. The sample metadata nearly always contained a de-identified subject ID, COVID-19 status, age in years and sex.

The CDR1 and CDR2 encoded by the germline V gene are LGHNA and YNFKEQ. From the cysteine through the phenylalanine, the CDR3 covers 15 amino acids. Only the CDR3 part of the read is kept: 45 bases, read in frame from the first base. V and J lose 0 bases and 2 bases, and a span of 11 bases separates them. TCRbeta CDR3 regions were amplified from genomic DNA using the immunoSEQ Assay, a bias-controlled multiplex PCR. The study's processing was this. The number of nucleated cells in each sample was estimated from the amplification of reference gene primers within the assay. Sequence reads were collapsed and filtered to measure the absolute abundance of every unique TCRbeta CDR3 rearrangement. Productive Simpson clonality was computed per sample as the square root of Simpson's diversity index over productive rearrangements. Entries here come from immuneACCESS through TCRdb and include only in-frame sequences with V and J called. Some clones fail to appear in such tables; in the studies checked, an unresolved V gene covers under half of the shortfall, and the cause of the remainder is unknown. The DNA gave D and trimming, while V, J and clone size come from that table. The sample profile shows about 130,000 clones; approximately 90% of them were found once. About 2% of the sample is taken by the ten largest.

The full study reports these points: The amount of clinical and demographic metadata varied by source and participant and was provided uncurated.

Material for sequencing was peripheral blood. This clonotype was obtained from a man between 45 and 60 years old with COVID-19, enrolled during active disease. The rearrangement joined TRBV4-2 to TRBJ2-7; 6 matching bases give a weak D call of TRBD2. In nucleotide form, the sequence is TGTGCCAGCAGCCAAGAAAGGTCTAGCGCCTACGAGCAGTACTTC. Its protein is CASSQERSSAYEQYF.